This T cell receptor (beta chain) originates from a study of control samples from healthy donors and cancer patients. The data were produced by immunoSEQ multiplex PCR, yet TCRdb's version contains in-frame clones alone and is incomplete. This sample has approximately 140,000 clones, with approximately 93% found just once. The CDR3 is 15 residues long. Looked up from germline, CDR1 is MGHRA and CDR2 is YSYEKL. The junction had 5 bases not matched to a gene; V was cut back by 3 bases and J by 2 bases. This sequence joins TRBV4-1 and TRBJ2-3; 7 bases are a match to TRBD1. The sample taken for sequencing was blood. This sequence was found in a man aged 18 to 29 in good health. Here the CDR3 DNA reads TGCGCCAGCAGCCAGCGACAGGGTGACACAGATACGCAGTATTTT. The encoded protein is CASSQRQGDTDTQYF.